This T cell receptor (beta chain) is from a study of CD8+ T cells in alopecia areata. General observations from the study: Compared with normal scalp, lesional scalp had higher clonality and more expanded CD8+ clones.

Extracted RNA was reverse transcribed, and the resulting cDNA served as sequencing template. Assay used: immunoSEQ multiplex PCR; TCRdb lists only in-frame clones, some missing. Of roughly 250,000 clones listed, under 80% are singletons. This clone turned up a few times. Antigen unknown. V lost 8 bases and J lost 2, with 12 bases in between. The CDR3 covers 14 residues. Germline loops: CDR1 MNHEY, CDR2 SMNVEV (reference sequence). Patients with alopecia areata provided lesional scalp punch biopsies as well as peripheral blood. Investigators sorted PBMCs to obtain both CD4+ and CD8+ T cells. This chain connects TRBV27 to TRBJ2-2; D is possibly TRBD1 or TRBD2 (5 bases each). The receptor comes from a human donor with alopecia areata. The input for sequencing was CD4+ T cells sorted from blood, taken at week 0. For the CDR3, the DNA is TGTGCCAGCCGACGGGGCGCAAACACCGGGGAGCTGTTTTTT. Its protein product is CASRRGANTGELFF.